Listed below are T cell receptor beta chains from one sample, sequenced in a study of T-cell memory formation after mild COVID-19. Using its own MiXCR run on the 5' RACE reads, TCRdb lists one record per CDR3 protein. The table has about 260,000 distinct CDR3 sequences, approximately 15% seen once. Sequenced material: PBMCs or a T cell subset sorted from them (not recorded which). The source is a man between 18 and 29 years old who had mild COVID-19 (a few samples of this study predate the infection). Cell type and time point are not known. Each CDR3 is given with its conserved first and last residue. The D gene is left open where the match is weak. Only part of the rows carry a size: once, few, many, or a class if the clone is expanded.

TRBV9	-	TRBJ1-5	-	TGTGCCAGCAGCGCCGGGATTACGGGGAATCAGCCCCAGCATTTT	CASSAGITGNQPQHF
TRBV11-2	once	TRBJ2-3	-	TGTGCCAGCAGCTTATCCGGGGGCATCGCTACGCAGTATTTT	CASSLSGGIATQYF
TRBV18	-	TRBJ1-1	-	TGTGCCAGCTCACCACAGTTGTACACTGAAGCTTTCTTT	CASSPQLYTEAFF
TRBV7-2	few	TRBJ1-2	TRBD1	TGTGCCAGCAGCACGACCGACAGGGACCTCTATGGCTACACCTTC	CASSTTDRDLYGYTF
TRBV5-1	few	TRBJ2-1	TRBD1	TGCGCCAGCAGCTTGGAGGGGGCTCCCCACAATGAGCAGTTCTTC	CASSLEGAPHNEQFF
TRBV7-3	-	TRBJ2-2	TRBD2	TGTGCCAGCAGCTTCCCTAACGGGGGGGCATCGAACACCGGGGAGCTGTTTTTT	CASSFPNGGASNTGELFF
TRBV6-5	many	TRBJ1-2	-	TGTGCCGCGGGCAACTATGGCTACACCTTC	CAAGNYGYTF
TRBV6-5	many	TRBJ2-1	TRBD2	TGTGCCAGCAGTCAAGGGACTAGTCGAGGGAATGAGCAGTTCTTC	CASSQGTSRGNEQFF
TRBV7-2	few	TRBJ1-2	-	TGTGCCAGCAGCTTAGCGGCTCAGCCAAGCTATGGCTACACCTTC	CASSLAAQPSYGYTF
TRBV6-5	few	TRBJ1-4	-	TGTGCCAGCAGTTACTGGGGGCAGAATGAAAAACTGTTTTTT	CASSYWGQNEKLFF
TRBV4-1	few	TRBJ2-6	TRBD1	TGCGCCAGCAGCCAAGATCCGGGACAGGGGATACCTGGGGCCAACGTCCTGACTTTC	CASSQDPGQGIPGANVLTF
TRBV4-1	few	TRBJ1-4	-	TGCGCCAGCAGCCACGCTTTTCAGGGCGGTGAAAAACTGTTTTTT	CASSHAFQGGEKLFF
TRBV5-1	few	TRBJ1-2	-	TGCGCCAGCAGCTTGGACCCCGCGGGGGCTGGGCGCTACACCTTC	CASSLDPAGAGRYTF
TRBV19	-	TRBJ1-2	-	TGTGCCAGTAAGGAGGCCGGCTACACCTTC	CASKEAGYTF
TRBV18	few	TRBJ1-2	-	TGTGCCAGCTCTCGCGGAGGAAGAACAGGGACCAACTATGGCTACACCTTC	CASSRGGRTGTNYGYTF
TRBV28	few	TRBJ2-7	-	TGTGCCAGCAGTTTTTTCGGGGTCCGGTCCTACGAGCAGTACTTC	CASSFFGVRSYEQYF
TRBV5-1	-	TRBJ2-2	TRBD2	TGCGCCAGCAGCCCCTCGACTAGCGGCACCGGGGAGCTGTTTTTT	CASSPSTSGTGELFF
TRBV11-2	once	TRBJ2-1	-	TGTGCCAGCAGCTTGTATCCGGGGACCTCCTACAATGAGCAGTTCTTC	CASSLYPGTSYNEQFF
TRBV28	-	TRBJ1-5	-	TGTGCCAGCACTGTTTCCGCGGGGAGCAATCAGCCCCAGCATTTT	CASTVSAGSNQPQHF
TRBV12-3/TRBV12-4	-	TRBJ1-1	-	TGTGCCAGCAGGGACATAATGAACACTGAAGCTTTCTTT	CASRDIMNTEAFF
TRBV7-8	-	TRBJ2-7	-	TGTGCCAGCAGCAACAGGGGAGGGTACGAGCAGTACTTC	CASSNRGGYEQYF
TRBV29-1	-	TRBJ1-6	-	TGCAGCGTTGGAGAGGGAATCGGGTCACCCCTCCACTTT	CSVGEGIGSPLHF
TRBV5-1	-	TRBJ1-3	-	TGCGCCAGCAGCCCCACAACACAGTCGGGCTCTGGAAACACCATATATTTT	CASSPTTQSGSGNTIYF
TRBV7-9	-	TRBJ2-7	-	TGTGCCAGCAGCCCGTGGTTGGGGGAGACCTACGAGCAGTACTTC	CASSPWLGETYEQYF
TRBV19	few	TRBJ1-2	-	TGTGCCAGTAGTATAGATGGCCCTCGGTTCGGGAGAGGTGGCTACACCTTC	CASSIDGPRFGRGGYTF
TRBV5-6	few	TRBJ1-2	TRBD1	TGTGCCAGCAGCTTGTTGACAGGGGCAAACTATGGCTACACCTTC	CASSLLTGANYGYTF
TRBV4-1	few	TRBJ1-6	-	TGCGCCAGCAGCCGGCCCGACCTAGGGGAAGGCTCACCCCTCCACTTT	CASSRPDLGEGSPLHF
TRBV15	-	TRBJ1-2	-	TGTGCCACCACCCAGGACAGAAACTATGGCTACACCTTC	CATTQDRNYGYTF
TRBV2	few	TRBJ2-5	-	TGTGCCAGCAGTGAAGTGGGGGAAGAGACCCAGTACTTC	CASSEVGEETQYF
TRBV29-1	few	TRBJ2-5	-	TGCAGCGTTGGTCTACAAGAGACCCAGTACTTC	CSVGLQETQYF
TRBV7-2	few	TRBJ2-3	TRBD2	TGTGCCAGCAGCCCCGGGACTAGCGGGGCCTCACTATACACAGATACGCAGTATTTT	CASSPGTSGASLYTDTQYF
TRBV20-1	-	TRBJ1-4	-	TGCAGTGCTATCGAGGGAGGAACAACTAATGAAAAACTGTTTTTT	CSAIEGGTTNEKLFF
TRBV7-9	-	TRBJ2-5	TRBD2	TGTGCCAGCAGCCGGGAGGAAACCCAAGAGACCCAGTACTTC	CASSREETQETQYF
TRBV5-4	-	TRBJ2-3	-	TGTGCCAGCAGCTTGGTAGGGACTGGTGAAGATACGCAGTATTTT	CASSLVGTGEDTQYF
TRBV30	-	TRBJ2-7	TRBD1	TGTGCCTGGAGTTGGGGGACAGGGAGTTTGGGGGAGCAGTACTTC	CAWSWGTGSLGEQYF